Here is one T cell receptor beta chain with its context. This entry comes from a study of blood T cell repertoires in COVID-19. As for the study in general: Acute and convalescent COVID-19 specimens originated in the United States, Italy and Spain. PBMCs, B-cell-depleted T cells, or T cells provided the cDNA or gDNA that made up the material.

CDR1 SGDLS and CDR2 YYNGEE come from the germline V gene. The CDR3 extends over 12 amino acids. V dropped 7 bases and J dropped 6 bases, with 10 bases sitting between them. As originally analysed: Amplification from reference gene primers served as the basis for estimated nucleated cell counts. The repertoire was sequenced with immunoSEQ multiplex PCR; TCRdb's copy has only in-frame clones and lacks some. Clonal size and the V and J genes are those of that table, whereas D and trimming came from the DNA. The sample yields roughly 77,000 clones, 80% seen once. The receptor's source is a woman in her sixties or seventies with acute or convalescent COVID-19. The specimen sequenced was peripheral blood. This sequence joins TRBV9 and TRBJ1-4, with D hard to call. The CDR3 DNA sequence: TGTGCCAGCGGCACGGCGGATGAAAAACTGTTTTTT. Amino acid sequence: CASGTADEKLFF.